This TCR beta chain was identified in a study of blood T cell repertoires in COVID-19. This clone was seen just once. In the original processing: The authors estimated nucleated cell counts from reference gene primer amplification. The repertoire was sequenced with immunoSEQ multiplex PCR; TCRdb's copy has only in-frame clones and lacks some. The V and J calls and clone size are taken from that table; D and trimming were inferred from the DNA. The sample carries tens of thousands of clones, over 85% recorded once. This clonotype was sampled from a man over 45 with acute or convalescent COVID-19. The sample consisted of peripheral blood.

Here the CDR3 DNA reads TGTGCCAGCAGTCCCGGGGTCCCCGCGACAGATACGCAGTATTTT. It encodes CASSPGVPATDTQYF. V usage is TRBV7-3 and J usage is TRBJ2-3, with D possibly being TRBD2 (5 bases). The CDR3 runs to 15 residues. Trimming stripped 6 bases from V and 3 bases from J, with 16 bases between. Germline values: CDR1 SGHTA, CDR2 FQGTGA.